The next 31 T cell receptor beta chains were all read from a single sample in a study of T cells expressing NK-cell markers. TCRdb reprocessed the 5' RACE reads, keeping one entry per CDR3 protein, no DNA. The sample includes about 390,000 distinct CDR3 sequences. What was sequenced was blood T cells: a sorted CD56 or NKG2C T cell subset, CD4+ or CD8+ T cells, or bulk PBMC T cells (not recorded which). The receptors were gathered from a woman between 45 and 65 years old in good health.

CDR3 loop: CASSADTGRGYGYTF. This chain links TRBV9 with TRBJ1-2; checking the TCRdb D call of TRBD1 is not possible without DNA. The CDR3 loop spans 15 amino acids. The germline V gene encodes CDR1 SGDLS and CDR2 YYNGEE.

The rearrangement joins TRBV4-1 to TRBJ1-1. CDR1 MGHRA and CDR2 YSYEKL come from the germline V gene. This CDR3 has 13 residues. The CDR3 spells CASSPESFSEAFF.

The genes are TRBV20-1 and TRBJ2-3; the D call from TCRdb, TRBD1, cannot be confirmed without DNA. CDR3 length: 14 residues. Germline V lookup: CDR1 DFQATT, CDR2 SNEGSKA (reference sequence). The CDR3 region is CSAAVGGKTDTQYF.

The chain carries TRBV7-8 and TRBJ2-3. This CDR3 is 14 amino acids long. The germline V gene has CDR1 SGHVS and CDR2 FQNEAQ. This CDR3 is CASSSERVEDTQYF.

The CDR3 reads CASSGGTGWIPKGRGTEAFF. This rearrangement joins TRBV6-5 to TRBJ1-1; TCRdb lists TRBD1, though no DNA is available to test this call. The CDR3 is 20 amino acids. The V gene's germline CDR1 is MNHEY and CDR2 SVGAGI.

V usage is TRBV15 and J usage is TRBJ2-3; the TCRdb D gene call, TRBD2, has no DNA to confirm it. The CDR3 runs 14 residues. The germline V gene encodes CDR1 LNHNV and CDR2 YYDKDF (reference sequence). The CDR3 region is CATRARGDTDTQYF.

The chain has TRBV20-1 and TRBJ2-3; the TCRdb D gene call, TRBD2, has no DNA to confirm it. Germline V gene data show CDR1 as DFQATT and CDR2 as SNEGSKA (reference sequence). CDR3 length equals 15 residues. This chain's CDR3 is CSARDLGTTGDTQYF.

The V call is TRBV28, the J call TRBJ2-1. Germline V CDR1 and CDR2: MDHEN, SYDVKM. The CDR3 has 14 amino acids. The CDR3 loop reads CASSLTFIYNEQFF.

CDR3 in amino acids: CASSPRAGGFYEQYF. The chain joins TRBV25-1 to TRBJ2-7; TCRdb indicates TRBD1, and absent DNA this call remains unverified. Germline CDR1 and CDR2: MGHDK and SYGVNS. The CDR3 loop spans 15 amino acids.

The chain combines TRBV5-1 with TRBJ1-2; TCRdb gives TRBD1 as the D gene, but with no DNA this cannot be confirmed. In germline, CDR1 is SGHRS, CDR2 YFSETQ. CDR3 length: 15 amino acids. CDR3 sequence reads: CASSSGDSANYGYTF.

The J gene is TRBJ1-5, the V gene TRBV28. The germline gives CDR1 MDHEN, CDR2 SYDVKM. The CDR3 is 16 residues long. The CDR3 protein is CASSFGSRLLLEPQHF.

CDR3 sequence reads: CASKGAGTKPGELFF. The chain uses TRBV4-1 and TRBJ2-2; the D gene TCRdb calls, TRBD1, cannot be checked with no DNA. The length of the CDR3 is 15 residues. Germline V lookup: CDR1 MGHRA, CDR2 YSYEKL.

The V gene is TRBV12-3 or TRBV12-4, the J gene TRBJ1-5. The CDR3 extends over 14 amino acids. The CDR3 spells CASSFERRNGPQHF.

The chain uses TRBV15 and TRBJ1-5; TCRdb's D call, TRBD1, is unchecked because there is no DNA. Germline V gives CDR1 LNHNV, CDR2 YYDKDF (reference sequence). This CDR3 is built from 15 residues. The CDR3 sequence: CATSPRQDSNQPQHF.

The rearrangement joins TRBV12-3 or TRBV12-4 to TRBJ2-2. The CDR3 extends over 14 amino acids. The CDR3 protein is CASSGVLATGELFF.

The V gene is TRBV25-1, the J gene TRBJ1-5. Germline V gene sequence: CDR1 MGHDK, CDR2 SYGVNS. This CDR3 has 11 residues. The CDR3 here is CASSEGAAMHF.

The genes are TRBV19 and TRBJ2-3; TCRdb proposes TRBD1, but this gene call is untestable without DNA. There are 14 residues in the CDR3. The V gene's germline CDR1 is LNHDA and CDR2 SQIVND (reference sequence). The CDR3 spells CASSTAGVTDTQYF.

The CDR3: CASRPGVRADTQYF. This chain joins TRBV12-3 or TRBV12-4 and TRBJ2-3; TCRdb lists TRBD1, though no DNA is available to test this call. The CDR3 runs 14 residues.

The chain carries TRBV5-1 and TRBJ1-3. Germline V gene lookup returns CDR1 SGHRS and CDR2 YFSETQ. This CDR3 has 14 residues. CDR3: CASSPEHSGNTIYF.

The rearrangement joins TRBV12-3 or TRBV12-4 to TRBJ2-2; the TRBD2 assignment by TCRdb is unverifiable without DNA. The CDR3 length is 15 residues. The CDR3 region is CASNKPGLGVGELFF.

This chain joins TRBV12-5 and TRBJ2-3. The CDR3 spans 12 residues. Per the germline V gene, CDR1 is LGHNT and CDR2 is FRNRAP. The CDR3 sequence: CASGALPDTQYF.

V is TRBV5-1 and J is TRBJ2-2; as DNA is missing, the TRBD2 call by TCRdb cannot be tested. The CDR3 length is 17 residues. Germline V lookup: CDR1 SGHRS, CDR2 YFSETQ. The CDR3 here is CASSLASGPPNTGELFF.

The rearrangement uses TRBV30 and TRBJ1-5; TCRdb outputs TRBD1, but without DNA this stays unchecked. This CDR3 region has 12 residues. Per germline, CDR1 GTSNPN and CDR2 SVGIG (reference sequence). CDR3 sequence reads: CALGQLNQPQHF.

V gene TRBV20-1 combines with J gene TRBJ2-6; the TRBD1 assignment by TCRdb is unverifiable without DNA. The CDR3 extends over 18 amino acids. Germline loops: CDR1 DFQATT, CDR2 SNEGSKA (reference sequence). This CDR3 is CSARPSLGQSSGANVLTF.

CDR3 region: CASIKTSGKADTQYF. J is TRBJ2-3 and V is TRBV7-9; the TCRdb call, TRBD2, lacks DNA for checking. The CDR3 loop spans 15 amino acids. Per the germline V gene, CDR1 is SEHNR and CDR2 is FQNEAQ (reference sequence).

The rearrangement joins TRBV5-4 to TRBJ2-1; as DNA is missing, the TRBD2 call by TCRdb cannot be tested. This CDR3 contains 16 residues. Per the germline V gene, CDR1 is SGHNT and CDR2 is YYREEE (reference sequence). The CDR3 here is CASSLEAGGSSDEQFF.

The chain uses TRBV9 and TRBJ2-1; lacking DNA, the TRBD2 call made by TCRdb goes unchecked. CDR1 is SGDLS, CDR2 YYNGEE, per germline. The CDR3 covers 15 residues. The CDR3 is CASSVWLENTNEQFF.

J is TRBJ1-4 and V is TRBV20-1. Germline CDR1 DFQATT, CDR2 SNEGSKA (reference sequence). This CDR3 comprises 14 residues. This CDR3 is CSARVGGPNEKLFF.

The V gene is TRBV12-3 or TRBV12-4, the J gene TRBJ2-2. The CDR3 sequence is 13 residues long. CDR3 sequence reads: CASSFVSAGELFF.

The chain links TRBV7-8 to TRBJ2-1; no DNA is available, so the TRBD1 call from TCRdb remains unchecked. This CDR3 is 16 amino acids long. The germline V gene has CDR1 SGHVS and CDR2 FQNEAQ. CDR3 protein: CASSSRAGGTYNEQFF.

The J gene is TRBJ2-5, the V gene TRBV20-1. CDR3 length equals 14 residues. Germline V gene sequence: CDR1 DFQATT, CDR2 SNEGSKA (reference sequence). The CDR3 region is CSANGALDQETQYF.